This T cell receptor beta chain was observed in a study of CD8+CD57+ T cells in acquired aplastic anemia. Patients sequenced had flow cytometry evidence of CD8+CD57+ cell expansion. Patients, without exception, had severe acquired aplastic anemia. Genomic DNA, the template, was used for profiling of the TCR beta VDJ and CDR3. TCRdb ran MiXCR on the reads and lists one entry per CDR3 protein. The sample records around 150,000 distinct CDR3 sequences, around 48% being singletons. Germline CDR1 and CDR2: SEHNR and FQNEAQ (reference sequence). Trimming left V 5 bases short and J 12 bases short, with 5 bases between. The length of the CDR3 is 10 residues.

The chain combines TRBV7-9 with TRBJ1-6, with D hard to call. This TCR was recovered from a human donor with aplastic anemia. The sample was sorted CD4+, CD8+, or CD8+CD57+ T cells (not recorded which) from PBMCs. DNA of the CDR3: TGTGCCAGCAGCCCTCTACCCCTCCACTTT. Translation: CASSPLPLHF.